Listed below are T cell receptor beta chains from one sample, sequenced in a study of siplizumab effects on memory and regulatory T cells. Clones were read by immunoSEQ multiplex PCR, and TCRdb kept only the in-frame ones, dropping some. The sample has some 65,000 clones; 88% are singletons. The sequenced sample was Tregs sorted from blood. Source of these receptors: a human donor in good health. Each CDR3 is given with its conserved first and last residue. D genes are given only for firm matches. Expanded clones are given a class, and other clones once, few, many or no size at all.

>-|TRBJ1-2|TRBV7-2|-
TGTGCCAGCAGCTTAGGCGCCGACAGTTCTTATGGCTACACCTTC
CASSLGADSSYGYTF
>-|TRBJ2-7|TRBV5-5|once
TGTGCCAGCAGCTTTGGGGCCCGCTACGAGCAGTACTTC
CASSFGARYEQYF
>TRBD2|TRBJ2-1|TRBV9|-
TGTGCCAGCAGCGTAGGGGATAGCGGGAGGTTGGATGAGCAGTTCTTC
CASSVGDSGRLDEQFF
>TRBD1|TRBJ2-7|TRBV6-5|-
TGTGCCAGCAGTTATCGCCGGGACAGGGGTTACGAGCAGTACTTC
CASSYRRDRGYEQYF
>TRBD1|TRBJ1-2|TRBV25-1|-
TGTGCCAGCAGTGAATTTCTCGGACAGGGGGGGAACTATGGCTACACCTTC
CASSEFLGQGGNYGYTF
>-|TRBJ2-7|TRBV5-6|-
TGTGCCAGCAGCGCGGGGTCTCTGGTTATGTACGAGCAGTACTTC
CASSAGSLVMYEQYF
>-|TRBJ2-1|TRBV7-3|-
TGTGCCAGCAGCCCGACTAGGAGCAATGAGCAGTTCTTC
CASSPTRSNEQFF
>-|TRBJ1-2|TRBV6-5|-
TGTGCCAGCAGTTACATGCCTCAGGGTGGGTATGGCTACACCTTC
CASSYMPQGGYGYTF
>-|TRBJ1-1|TRBV25-1|-
TGTGCCAGCAGAAAAGGGACGGGGAACACTGAAGCTTTCTTT
CASRKGTGNTEAFF
>-|TRBJ2-7|TRBV5-1|-
TGCGCCAGCAGCAAGAGGGCGAGTTACGAGCAGTACTTC
CASSKRASYEQYF
>TRBD2|TRBJ2-1|TRBV10-3|-
TGTGCCATCAGTCCTAGCGGGGTTTACAATGAGCAGTTCTTC
CAISPSGVYNEQFF
>-|TRBJ1-1|TRBV30|-
TGTGCCTGGAGCCTCCGAAGCTCGTGGACTGAAGCTTTCTTT
CAWSLRSSWTEAFF
>TRBD1|TRBJ1-1|TRBV5-1|-
TGCGCCAGCAGCTTGGATACAGGGGGCTGGATGAACACTGAAGCTTTCTTT
CASSLDTGGWMNTEAFF
>-|TRBJ2-5|TRBV30|once
TGTGCCTGGAGTGTACAAGAGACCCAGTACTTC
CAWSVQETQYF
>TRBD2|TRBJ2-2|TRBV7-8|-
TGTGCCAGCAGCTCTACAGCGGGAGAAGTCGGGGAGCTGTTTTTT
CASSSTAGEVGELFF
>-|TRBJ2-7|TRBV14|few
TGTGCCAGCAGCCAAGAGGAGGCCGTTTGGGGAAAGTACTTC
CASSQEEAVWGKYF
>-|TRBJ2-4|TRBV30|once
TGTGCCTGGAGTGTATTAGGTGCCCAAAACATTCAGTACTTC
CAWSVLGAQNIQYF
>-|TRBJ2-7|TRBV6-5|few
TGTGCCAGCAGCCGGCAAGGGAGGAGACACGAGCAGTACTTC
CASSRQGRRHEQYF
>TRBD2|TRBJ2-1|TRBV6-6|-
TGTGCCAGCAGTAATAGGACTAGCGGATACAATGAGCAGTTCTTC
CASSNRTSGYNEQFF
>-|TRBJ1-2|TRBV19|-
TGTGCCAGTAGATGGGCACAGGGTTTGAGCTACACCTTC
CASRWAQGLSYTF
>-|TRBJ1-2|TRBV15|-
TGTGCCACCAGCAGAGCAAAGGACTATGGCTACACCTTC
CATSRAKDYGYTF
>-|TRBJ1-1|TRBV30|-
TGTGCCTGGAGAAGGAGGACGGACACTGAAGCTTTCTTT
CAWRRRTDTEAFF
>TRBD2|TRBJ2-3|TRBV7-9|-
TGTGCCAGCAGCCGCCTCGCCGGGACTAGCGGGAGGAGAAAAGATACGCAGTATTTT
CASSRLAGTSGRRKDTQYF